Listed below are T cell receptor beta chains from one sample, sequenced in a study of T cell clusters in autoimmune cytopenias. TCRdb re-called the multiplex PCR reads; one entry per CDR3 protein, DNA not given. The table for this sample gives about 11,000 distinct CDR3 sequences. The same sample was also used in a study of T cell repertoires in aging, cancer and after chemotherapy.

Material: peripheral blood. The receptors derive from a human donor in good health. Each CDR3 is given with its conserved first and last residue. Rows give clone size only sometimes, using once, few, many, or a class for an expanded clone.

j_gene | abundance | v_gene | CDR3aa
TRBJ2-5 | . | TRBV30 | CAWSRGYEETQYF
TRBJ1-6 | . | TRBV13 | CASSQKPTGFGSPLHF
TRBJ2-5 | . | TRBV12-3/TRBV12-4 | CASRKAGVETQYF
TRBJ2-4 | . | TRBV6-1 | CASSATLGQGENIQYF
TRBJ2-1 | . | TRBV6-5 | CASRLVDEQFF
TRBJ1-3 | . | TRBV12-3/TRBV12-4 | CASSPDRLSGNTIYF
TRBJ2-1 | medium-sized | TRBV19 | CASSIGGRGNEQFF
TRBJ1-6 | . | TRBV10-3 | CAIGPSNSPLHF
TRBJ1-6 | . | TRBV6-2/TRBV6-3 | CASSYNAGYNSPLHF
TRBJ1-2 | . | TRBV6-5 | CASSYSGTGSQANYGYTF
TRBJ1-4 | . | TRBV6-1 | CASRDQGEMNEKLFF
TRBJ1-1 | . | TRBV6-5 | CASSPRTGGYTEAFF
TRBJ1-1 | . | TRBV30 | CAWKFPWRGNTEAFF
TRBJ2-1 | . | TRBV12-3/TRBV12-4 | CASSFSADRSYNEQFF
TRBJ2-7 | medium-sized | TRBV7-6 | CASSITSGASYEQYF
TRBJ1-5 | . | TRBV30 | CAWRPDSNQPQHF
TRBJ2-5 | . | TRBV12-3/TRBV12-4 | CASSLWASGGSQETQYF
TRBJ2-7 | . | TRBV6-2/TRBV6-3 | CASRGLAGGSYEQYF
TRBJ2-1 | medium-sized | TRBV30 | CAWSPGTSGGLSYNEQFF
TRBJ1-1 | . | TRBV6-5 | CASSDTGIGDTEAFF
TRBJ1-1 | . | TRBV19 | CASRQGGTEAFF
TRBJ2-6 | . | TRBV19 | CASSIPDSYQLSGANVLTF
TRBJ2-7 | . | TRBV6-5 | CASSYKPVFYEQYF
TRBJ2-7 | . | TRBV13 | CASTGAPNYEQYF
TRBJ1-2 | . | TRBV30 | CAWSARRWNDTF
TRBJ1-4 | . | TRBV5-5 | CARSFGFREGEKLFF
TRBJ2-3 | . | TRBV5-6 | CASSWATGPNTDTQYF
TRBJ1-6 | . | TRBV19 | CASSIDGRASHNSPLHF
TRBJ2-4 | . | TRBV6-1 | CASRASGGLAKNIQYF
TRBJ2-3 | . | TRBV5-6 | CASSSGTGPGYTQYF
TRBJ2-6 | . | TRBV6-5 | CASSYSGQGFSGANVLTF
TRBJ2-5 | . | TRBV5-4 | CASSPRIQETQYF
TRBJ2-3 | . | TRBV11-3 | CASSPVWGGDTQYF
TRBJ1-1 | . | TRBV12-3/TRBV12-4 | CASRDSYTEAFF
TRBJ1-2 | . | TRBV5-5 | CASSPTDRAFYGYTF
TRBJ1-5 | . | TRBV19 | CASSVSGAQPQHF
TRBJ2-2 | medium-sized | TRBV6-5 | CASSRTSWGSGELFF
TRBJ2-3 | medium-sized | TRBV11-3 | CASRLGQGADTQYF
TRBJ2-7 | . | TRBV6-2/TRBV6-3 | CASSPDREGYEQYF
TRBJ2-1 | medium-sized | TRBV30 | CAWGGDRAREQFF
TRBJ2-6 | . | TRBV5-6 | CASSLYFRLSGANVLTF
TRBJ1-4 | . | TRBV19 | CASSTLGGSEKLFF
TRBJ2-7 | . | TRBV7-9 | CASSTIYEQYF
TRBJ1-4 | . | TRBV19 | CASSPTRRNEKLFF
TRBJ1-1 | . | TRBV19 | CASSIKPGGNTEAFF
TRBJ2-1 | medium-sized | TRBV29-1 | CSVEDRDLYNEQFF
TRBJ2-2 | . | TRBV6-1 | CASSEGPATGELFF
TRBJ2-1 | . | TRBV12-3/TRBV12-4 | CASRRLAGALSYNEQFF
TRBJ1-5 | . | TRBV6-5 | CASSPTARGGNQPQHF
TRBJ2-1 | . | TRBV27 | CASSRDRGRNEQFF
TRBJ2-7 | . | TRBV5-4 | CASSGALAGDSYEQYF